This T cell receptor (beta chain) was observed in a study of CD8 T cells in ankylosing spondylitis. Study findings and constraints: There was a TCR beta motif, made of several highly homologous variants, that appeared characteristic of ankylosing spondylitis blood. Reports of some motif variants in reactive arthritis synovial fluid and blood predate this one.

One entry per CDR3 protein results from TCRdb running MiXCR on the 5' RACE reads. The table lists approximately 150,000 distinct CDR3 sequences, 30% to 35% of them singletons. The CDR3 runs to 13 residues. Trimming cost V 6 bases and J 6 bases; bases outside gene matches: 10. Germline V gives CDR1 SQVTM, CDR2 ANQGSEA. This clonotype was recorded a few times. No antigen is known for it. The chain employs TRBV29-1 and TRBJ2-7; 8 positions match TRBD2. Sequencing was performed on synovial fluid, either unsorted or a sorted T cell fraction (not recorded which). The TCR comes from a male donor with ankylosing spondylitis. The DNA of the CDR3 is TGCAGCGTCGGGACGGGGACTAGGGGCGAGCAGTACTTC. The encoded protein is CSVGTGTRGEQYF.